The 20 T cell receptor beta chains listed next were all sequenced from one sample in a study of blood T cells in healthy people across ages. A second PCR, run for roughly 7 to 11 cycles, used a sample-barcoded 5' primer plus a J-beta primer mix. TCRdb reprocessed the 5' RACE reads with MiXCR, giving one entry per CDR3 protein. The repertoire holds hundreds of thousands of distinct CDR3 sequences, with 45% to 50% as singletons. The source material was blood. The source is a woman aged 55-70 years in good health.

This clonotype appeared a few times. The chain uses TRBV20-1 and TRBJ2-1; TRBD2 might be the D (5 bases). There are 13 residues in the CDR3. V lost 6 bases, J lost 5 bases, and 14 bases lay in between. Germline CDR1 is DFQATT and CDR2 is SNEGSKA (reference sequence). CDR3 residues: CSASIARNNEQFF. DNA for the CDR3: TGCAGTGCCTCGATAGCGCGGAACAATGAGCAGTTCTTC.

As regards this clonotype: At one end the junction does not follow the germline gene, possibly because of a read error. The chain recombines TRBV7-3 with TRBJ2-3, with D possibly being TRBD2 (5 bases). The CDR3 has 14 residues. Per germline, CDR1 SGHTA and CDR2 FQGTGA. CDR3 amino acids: CASNLGRSTDTQYF. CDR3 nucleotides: TGTGCCAGCAACTTAGGGAGATCCACAGATACGCAGTATTTT. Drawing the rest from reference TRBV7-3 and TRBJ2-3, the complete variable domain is GAGVSQTPSNKVTEKGKYVELRCDPISGHTALYWYRQSLGQGPEFLIYFQGTGAADDSGLPNDRFFAVRPEGSVSTLKIQRTERGDSAVYLCASNLGRSTDTQYFGPGTRLTVL.

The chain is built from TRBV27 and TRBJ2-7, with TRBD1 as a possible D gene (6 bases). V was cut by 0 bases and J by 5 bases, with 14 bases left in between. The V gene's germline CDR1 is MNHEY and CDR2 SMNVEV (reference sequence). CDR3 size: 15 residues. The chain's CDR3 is CASSLSQGRLDEQYF. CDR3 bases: TGTGCCAGCAGTTTATCTCAGGGGCGTCTTGACGAGCAGTACTTC.

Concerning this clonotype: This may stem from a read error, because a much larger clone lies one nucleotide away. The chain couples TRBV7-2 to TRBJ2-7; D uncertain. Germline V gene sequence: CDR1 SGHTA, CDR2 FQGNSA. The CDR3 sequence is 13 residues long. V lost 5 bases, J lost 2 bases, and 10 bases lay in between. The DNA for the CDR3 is TGTGCCAGCAGCGTTAGAACAGCCTACGAGCAGTACTTC. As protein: CASSVRTAYEQYF.

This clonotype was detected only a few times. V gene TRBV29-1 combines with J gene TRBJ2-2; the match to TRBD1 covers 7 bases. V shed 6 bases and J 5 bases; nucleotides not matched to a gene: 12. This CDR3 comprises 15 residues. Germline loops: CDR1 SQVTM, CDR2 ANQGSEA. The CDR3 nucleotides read TGCAGCGTCCACGTTTGGACAGGCTGGACCGGGGAGCTGTTTTTT. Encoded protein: CSVHVWTGWTGELFF.

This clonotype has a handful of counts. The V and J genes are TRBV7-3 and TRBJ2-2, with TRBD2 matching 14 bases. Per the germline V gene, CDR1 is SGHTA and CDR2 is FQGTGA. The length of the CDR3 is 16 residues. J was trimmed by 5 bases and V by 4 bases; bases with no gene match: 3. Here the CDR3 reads CASSSGLAGGTGELFF. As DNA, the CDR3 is TGTGCCAGCAGCTCCGGACTAGCGGGAGGAACCGGGGAGCTGTTTTTT. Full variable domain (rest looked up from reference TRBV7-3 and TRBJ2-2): GAGVSQTPSNKVTEKGKYVELRCDPISGHTALYWYRQSLGQGPEFLIYFQGTGAADDSGLPNDRFFAVRPEGSVSTLKIQRTERGDSAVYLCASSSGLAGGTGELFFGEGSRLTVL.

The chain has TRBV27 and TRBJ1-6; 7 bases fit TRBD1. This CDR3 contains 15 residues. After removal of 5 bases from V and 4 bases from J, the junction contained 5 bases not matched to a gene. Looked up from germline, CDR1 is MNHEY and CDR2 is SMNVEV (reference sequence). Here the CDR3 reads CASSAGQVYNSPLHF. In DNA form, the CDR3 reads TGTGCCAGCAGTGCCGGACAGGTTTATAATTCACCCCTCCACTTT.

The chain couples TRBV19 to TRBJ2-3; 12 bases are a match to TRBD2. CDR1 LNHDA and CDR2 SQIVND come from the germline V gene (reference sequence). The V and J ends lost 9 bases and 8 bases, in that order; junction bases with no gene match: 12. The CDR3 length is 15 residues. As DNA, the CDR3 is TGTGCCAGCCATCTAGCGGGAGGGCCTGGTGGTACGCAGTATTTT. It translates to CASHLAGGPGGTQYF.

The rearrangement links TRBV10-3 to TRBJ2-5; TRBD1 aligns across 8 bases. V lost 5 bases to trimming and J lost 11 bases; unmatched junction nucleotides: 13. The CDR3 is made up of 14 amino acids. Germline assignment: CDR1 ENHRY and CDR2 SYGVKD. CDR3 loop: CAISPSGTGNGQYF. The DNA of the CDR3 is TGTGCCATCAGTCCTTCCGGGACAGGTAACGGGCAGTACTTC.

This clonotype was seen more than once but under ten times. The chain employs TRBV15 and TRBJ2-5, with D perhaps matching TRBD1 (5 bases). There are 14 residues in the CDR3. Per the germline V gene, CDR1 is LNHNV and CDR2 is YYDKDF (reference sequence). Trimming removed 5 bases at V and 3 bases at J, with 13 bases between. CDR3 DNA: TGTGCCACCAGCGGGCCGACAGTAAAAGAGACCCAGTACTTC. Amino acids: CATSGPTVKETQYF. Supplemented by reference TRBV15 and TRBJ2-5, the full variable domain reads DAMVIQNPRYQVTQFGKPVTLSCSQTLNHNVMYWYQQKSSQAPKLLFHYYDKDFNNEADTPDNFQSRRPNTSFCFLDIRSPGLGDTAMYLCATSGPTVKETQYFGPGTRLLVL.

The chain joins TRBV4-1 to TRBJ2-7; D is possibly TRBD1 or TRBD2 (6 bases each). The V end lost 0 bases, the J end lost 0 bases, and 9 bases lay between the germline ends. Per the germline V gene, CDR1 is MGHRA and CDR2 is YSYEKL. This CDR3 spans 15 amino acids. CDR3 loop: CASSQDPGASYEQYF. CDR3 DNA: TGCGCCAGCAGCCAAGATCCGGGGGCCTCCTACGAGCAGTACTTC.

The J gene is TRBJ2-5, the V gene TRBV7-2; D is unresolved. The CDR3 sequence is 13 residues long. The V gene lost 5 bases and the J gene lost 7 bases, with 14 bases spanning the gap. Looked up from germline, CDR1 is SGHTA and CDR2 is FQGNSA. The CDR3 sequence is CASSPRLGGTQYF. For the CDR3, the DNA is TGTGCCAGCAGCCCGCGTCTTGGTGGGACCCAGTACTTC.

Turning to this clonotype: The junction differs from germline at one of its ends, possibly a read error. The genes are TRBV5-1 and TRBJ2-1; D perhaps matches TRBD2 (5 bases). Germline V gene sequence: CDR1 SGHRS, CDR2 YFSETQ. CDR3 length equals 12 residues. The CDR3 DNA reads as TGCGCCAGCAGGCCGGGGAACAATGCGCAGTTCTTC. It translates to CASRPGNNAQFF. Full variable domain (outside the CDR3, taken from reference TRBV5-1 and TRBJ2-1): KAGVTQTPRYLIKTRGQQVTLSCSPISGHRSVSWYQQTPGQGLQFLFEYFSETQRNKGNFPGRFSGRQFSNSRSEMNVSTLELGDSALYLCASRPGNNAQFFGPGTRLTVL.

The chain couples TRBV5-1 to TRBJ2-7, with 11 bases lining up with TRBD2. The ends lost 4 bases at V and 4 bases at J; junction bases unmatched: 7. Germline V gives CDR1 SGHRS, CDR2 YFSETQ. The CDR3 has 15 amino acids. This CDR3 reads CASSVLAGDPYEQYF. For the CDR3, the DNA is TGCGCCAGCAGCGTACTAGCGGGAGATCCATACGAGCAGTACTTC. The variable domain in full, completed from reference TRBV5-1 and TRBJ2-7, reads KAGVTQTPRYLIKTRGQQVTLSCSPISGHRSVSWYQQTPGQGLQFLFEYFSETQRNKGNFPGRFSGRQFSNSRSEMNVSTLELGDSALYLCASSVLAGDPYEQYFGPGTRLTVT.

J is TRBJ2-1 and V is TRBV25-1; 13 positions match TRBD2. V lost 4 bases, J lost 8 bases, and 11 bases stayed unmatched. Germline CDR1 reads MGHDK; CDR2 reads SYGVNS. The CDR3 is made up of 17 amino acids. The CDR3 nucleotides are TGTGCCAGCAGTGCAGGAGTCAGGACTAGCGGGAGTGATGAGCAGTTCTTC. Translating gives CASSAGVRTSGSDEQFF.

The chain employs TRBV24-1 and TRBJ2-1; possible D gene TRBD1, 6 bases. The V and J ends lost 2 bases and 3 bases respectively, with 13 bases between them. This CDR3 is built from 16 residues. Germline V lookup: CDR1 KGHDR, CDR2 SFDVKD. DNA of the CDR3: TGTGCCACCAGTGATTGGGGGCCAGGGATCTACAATGAGCAGTTCTTC. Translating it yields CATSDWGPGIYNEQFF.

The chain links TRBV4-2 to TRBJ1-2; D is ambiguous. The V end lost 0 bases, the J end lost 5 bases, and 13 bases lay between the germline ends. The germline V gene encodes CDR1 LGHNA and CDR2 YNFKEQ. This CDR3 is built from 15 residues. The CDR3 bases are TGTGCCAGCAGCCAAGATTGGGGTGATTCGTATGGCTACACCTTC. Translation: CASSQDWGDSYGYTF.

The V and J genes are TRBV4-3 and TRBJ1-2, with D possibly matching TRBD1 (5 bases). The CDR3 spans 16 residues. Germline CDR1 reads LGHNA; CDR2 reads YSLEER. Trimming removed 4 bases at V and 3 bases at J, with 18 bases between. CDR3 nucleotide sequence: TGCGCCAGCAGCCTCCTTTCAACAAGGGGAGACTATGGCTACACCTTC. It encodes CASSLLSTRGDYGYTF.

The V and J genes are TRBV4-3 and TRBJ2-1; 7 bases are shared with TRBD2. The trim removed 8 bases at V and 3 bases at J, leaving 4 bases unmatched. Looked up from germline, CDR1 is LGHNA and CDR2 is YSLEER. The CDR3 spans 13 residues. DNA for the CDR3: TGCGCCAGCGGGCGGGAGATCTACAATGAGCAGTTCTTC. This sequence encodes CASGREIYNEQFF.

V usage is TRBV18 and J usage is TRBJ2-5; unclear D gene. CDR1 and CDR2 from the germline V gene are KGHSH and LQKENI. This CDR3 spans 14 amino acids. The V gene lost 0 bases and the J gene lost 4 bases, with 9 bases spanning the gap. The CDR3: CASSPPETGETQYF. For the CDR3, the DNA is TGTGCCAGCTCACCACCGGAGACGGGAGAGACCCAGTACTTC.